This T cell receptor beta chain emerged from a study of T cells in Graves' hyperthyroidism and ophthalmopathy. Findings of the study overall: Separation of ophthalmopathy from stable hyperthyroidism was achieved by a 13 V-J model.

Per the germline V gene, CDR1 is MNHEY and CDR2 is SVGEGT. CDR3 length equals 14 residues. Note on this clonotype: Its cognate antigen is unknown. Germline and junction disagree at one end, which may indicate a read error.

The diagnostic basis comprised clinical symptoms, serum thyroxine and TRAb, thyroid ultrasound and orbital computed tomography. Researchers amplified the TCR beta CDR3 regions from RNA transcripts. HTBI primers were used for first-round RT-PCR of the TCR CDR3. MiXCR, applied by TCRdb to the multiplex PCR reads, yields one record per CDR3 protein. The repertoire consists of approximately 710,000 distinct CDR3 sequences, with around 15% occurring once and the leading ten covering around a sixth. The TCR was taken from a man in his forties or fifties with Graves' hyperthyroidism. Source material: blood. The rearrangement uses TRBV6-2 or TRBV6-3 and TRBJ2-1; the match to TRBD2 covers 7 bases. The CDR3 loop is CASSYPGGYTEQFF. CDR3 bases: TGTGCCAGCAGTTACCCCGGGGGGTACACTGAGCAGTTCTTC.